Listed below are T cell receptor beta chains from one sample, sequenced in a study of sequential checkpoint blockade in melanoma. Assay used: immunoSEQ multiplex PCR; TCRdb lists only in-frame clones, some missing. The table has about 21,000 clones, 80% to 90% seen once. This sample comprised CD8+ T cells sorted from blood (inferred from file names), obtained from a patient given nivolumab and ipilimumab in sequence. The origin of the receptors is a human donor with melanoma. Both conserved end residues are part of each CDR3. The D gene is left open where the match is weak. Not every row has a clone size; where given, it reads once, few, many or a size class.

>TRBV5-1|.|TRBJ2-1|.
CASSLVLDSEQFF
TGCGCCAGCAGCTTGGTTCTGGACAGTGAGCAGTTCTTC
>TRBV5-6|.|TRBJ2-3|.
CASSSNLEGTDTQYF
TGTGCCAGCAGCTCAAACCTGGAGGGCACAGATACGCAGTATTTT
>TRBV4-1|TRBD2|TRBJ2-4|.
CASSPKRGGAKNIQYF
TGCGCCAGCAGCCCAAAGCGGGGGGGTGCCAAAAACATTCAGTACTTC
>TRBV5-4|.|TRBJ1-2|.
CASSLDFPRGDYGYTF
TGTGCCAGCAGCTTGGATTTTCCCAGGGGAGACTATGGCTACACCTTC
>TRBV10-1|.|TRBJ2-1|.
CASSEWADRYNEQFF
TGCGCCAGCAGTGAGTGGGCAGACCGATACAATGAGCAGTTCTTC
>TRBV27|.|TRBJ2-5|few
CASSLTGMETQYF
TGTGCCAGCAGTTTAACAGGGATGGAGACCCAGTACTTC
>TRBV30|TRBD2|TRBJ2-7|.
CAWSPGLVYEQYF
TGTGCCTGGAGTCCGGGACTAGTCTACGAGCAGTACTTC
>TRBV7-9|.|TRBJ2-5|.
CASSPGNSQETQYF
TGTGCCAGCAGCCCAGGGAACAGCCAAGAGACCCAGTACTTC
>TRBV6-4|.|TRBJ2-6|.
CASSPRAGAAKGANVLTF
TGTGCCAGCAGTCCCCGGGCAGGGGCCGCTAAGGGGGCCAACGTCCTGACTTTC
>TRBV7-8|TRBD2|TRBJ2-5|.
CASSLVGLGLGETQYF
TGTGCCAGCAGCTTAGTCGGACTAGGGCTTGGAGAGACCCAGTACTTC
>TRBV4-1|.|TRBJ1-2|.
CASSQVLGHNYGYTF
TGCGCCAGCAGCCAAGTCTTGGGACACAACTATGGCTACACCTTC
>TRBV9|.|TRBJ2-2|.
CASSVVRAGELFF
TGTGCCAGCAGCGTAGTCAGGGCCGGGGAGCTGTTTTTT
>TRBV28|.|TRBJ1-6|.
CASSSVTEAYNSPLHF
TGTGCCAGCAGTTCCGTGACAGAGGCCTATAATTCACCCCTCCACTTT
>TRBV6-9|.|TRBJ2-7|.
CASSGRGSSYEQYF
TGTGCCAGCAGCGGAAGGGGAAGCTCCTACGAGCAGTACTTC
>TRBV12-5|TRBD2|TRBJ2-1|.
CASGPGLGANEQFF
TGTGCTAGTGGTCCGGGACTAGGGGCCAATGAGCAGTTCTTC
>TRBV9|.|TRBJ1-1|once
CASSRGGTEAFF
TGTGCCAGCAGCCGGGGGGGTACTGAAGCTTTCTTT
>TRBV11-3|.|TRBJ1-4|.
CASSLGEGFPTNEKLFF
TGTGCCAGCAGCCTCGGGGAAGGGTTCCCAACTAATGAAAAACTGTTTTTT
>TRBV6-4|.|TRBJ2-3|.
CASSDSPGTDTQYF
TGTGCCAGCAGTGACTCTCCTGGCACAGATACGCAGTATTTT
>TRBV19|TRBD2|TRBJ2-1|.
CASSIDLVGLAGNEQFF
TGTGCCAGTAGTATAGATCTGGTAGGACTAGCGGGTAATGAGCAGTTCTTC
>TRBV13|TRBD2|TRBJ2-5|.
CASSSAFGGLAGYNF
TGTGCCAGCAGCTCCGCATTCGGAGGACTAGCGGGATATAACTTC
>TRBV6-1|TRBD1|TRBJ2-2|.
CASKQGPIWELFF
TGTGCCAGCAAACAGGGGCCTATTTGGGAGCTGTTTTTT
>TRBV28|TRBD1|TRBJ2-7|.
CASSLVGTDYEQYF
TGTGCCAGCAGTTTAGTTGGGACAGACTACGAGCAGTACTTC
>TRBV2|TRBD1|TRBJ2-7|.
CASNIDRDYEQYF
TGTGCCAGCAACATTGACAGGGACTACGAGCAGTACTTC
>TRBV9|.|TRBJ1-1|.
CASSVEGTQNTEAFF
TGTGCCAGCAGCGTAGAGGGGACACAGAACACTGAAGCTTTCTTT
>TRBV18|TRBD1|TRBJ1-5|.
CASSPETGTSNQPQHF
TGTGCCAGCTCACCAGAGACAGGGACTAGCAATCAGCCCCAGCATTTT
>TRBV2|TRBD1|TRBJ1-4|few
CASSPSGQLNEKLFF
TGTGCCAGCAGCCCCTCGGGACAGCTTAATGAAAAACTGTTTTTT
>TRBV7-9|TRBD1|TRBJ2-5|few
CASSPRTGIGGETQYF
TGTGCCAGCAGCCCGAGGACAGGGATCGGTGGAGAGACCCAGTACTTC
>TRBV2|TRBD1|TRBJ2-5|once
CAVRLTGGEETQYF
TGTGCCGTTCGCTTGACAGGGGGTGAAGAGACCCAGTACTTC
>TRBV7-2|TRBD1|TRBJ2-5|.
CASSNPRTGGEETQYF
TGTGCCAGCAGCAATCCCCGGACAGGGGGCGAAGAGACCCAGTACTTC
>TRBV7-3|.|TRBJ2-7|.
CASSLGAGGAYEQYF
TGTGCCAGCAGCTTAGGGGCTGGAGGGGCCTACGAGCAGTACTTC
>TRBV29-1|.|TRBJ2-7|.
CSVGRSDSYEQYF
TGCAGCGTTGGGCGTAGCGACTCCTACGAGCAGTACTTC
>TRBV5-1|TRBD2|TRBJ2-3|.
CASSLVRGRARDTQYF
TGCGCCAGCAGCTTGGTTCGCGGGAGGGCCAGGGATACGCAGTATTTT
>TRBV6-5|.|TRBJ1-1|.
CASSYGASEAFF
TGTGCCAGCAGTTATGGTGCCTCCGAGGCTTTCTTT
>TRBV27|TRBD2|TRBJ2-1|.
CASSPRLATNEQFF
TGTGCCAGCAGTCCTCGACTAGCAACCAATGAGCAGTTCTTC
>TRBV28|TRBD2|TRBJ2-7|.
CASSLWRSGVEQYF
TGTGCCAGCAGTTTATGGCGGAGCGGGGTCGAGCAGTACTTC
>TRBV28|.|TRBJ1-1|.
CASSLGEGTEAFF
TGTGCCAGCAGTTTGGGTGAGGGCACTGAAGCTTTCTTT
>TRBV27|.|TRBJ2-2|once
CASSLREAGELFF
TGTGCCAGCAGTTTGCGGGAAGCCGGGGAGCTGTTTTTT
>TRBV7-9|.|TRBJ1-5|.
CASSQSLGQNNQPQHF
TGTGCCAGCAGCCAGTCACTCGGACAGAACAATCAGCCCCAGCATTTT
>TRBV12-5|TRBD1|TRBJ1-2|.
CASGPRDRIYGYTF
TGTGCTAGTGGTCCCCGGGACAGAATCTATGGCTACACCTTC
>TRBV6-6|.|TRBJ1-5|.
CASRVARHSNQPQHF
TGTGCCAGCAGGGTAGCGCGGCACAGCAATCAGCCCCAGCATTTT
>TRBV6-1|.|TRBJ2-2|.
CASRGGGSNTGELFF
TGTGCCAGCAGAGGTGGCGGCTCGAACACCGGGGAGCTGTTTTTT
>TRBV6-6|.|TRBJ1-5|.
CASSYSSSEPQHF
TGTGCCAGCAGTTACTCTTCTTCGGAGCCCCAGCATTTT
>TRBV7-8|.|TRBJ2-3|.
CASSLAKTQYF
TGTGCCAGCAGCTTAGCTAAAACGCAGTATTTT
>TRBV7-3|TRBD2|TRBJ2-2|.
CASSLFLLAGGGTGELFF
TGTGCCAGCAGCTTATTCCTGCTAGCGGGAGGCGGCACCGGGGAGCTGTTTTTT
>TRBV7-6|.|TRBJ2-1|.
CASSRRIQERQFF
TGTGCCAGCAGCCGCAGGATACAGGAGAGGCAGTTCTTC
>TRBV2|.|TRBJ2-1|.
CASSEGIEQFF
TGTGCCAGCAGTGAAGGTATTGAGCAGTTCTTC